A single sample gave rise to the 31 T cell receptor beta chains below, sequenced in a study of regulatory T cells in long-lasting Graves disease. Stated time point: persistent/refractory GD, antithyroid drugs over 5 years with positive TRAb. With RNA extracted from PBMCs as input, the TCR library was made. Through Arm-PCR of CDR3 regions and iRepertoire HTBI primers, TCR beta libraries were built. TCRdb processed the multiplex PCR reads anew with MiXCR; each CDR3 protein has one entry. The sample lists 300,000 to 350,000 distinct CDR3 sequences; roughly a fifth were seen once. The sample was peripheral blood mononuclear cells (PBMCs), taken when the disease was refractory, from a patient treated with antithyroid drugs. These receptor sequences come from a female donor with Graves disease.

Many counts were recorded for this clonotype. V is TRBV4-1 and J is TRBJ2-5, with a weak D call TRBD2 (7 bases). The germline CDR1 and CDR2 sequences are MGHRA and YSYEKL. V was trimmed by 3 bases and J by 0 bases, leaving 20 bases between them. This CDR3 contains 18 residues. The CDR3 loop is CASSQHLLRGGNQETQYF. The CDR3 DNA is TGCGCCAGCAGCCAGCATCTGCTTAGGGGGGGGAACCAAGAGACCCAGTACTTC.

The table lists this clonotype with many counts. The rearrangement links TRBV12-3 or TRBV12-4 to TRBJ2-7, with 11 nucleotides matching TRBD2. The CDR3 has 16 residues. J was trimmed by 4 bases and V by 5 bases; bases with no gene match: 10. The CDR3 nucleotides read TGTGCCAGCAGTCCCCCCACTAGCGGGAGAAGGTACGAGCAGTACTTC. Its protein product is CASSPPTSGRRYEQYF.

The V call is TRBV7-9, the J call TRBJ2-1, with D possibly TRBD2 on 7 matching bases. Germline assignment: CDR1 SEHNR and CDR2 FQNEAQ (reference sequence). Trimming took 2 bases from V and 9 from J, leaving 14 bases between them. This CDR3 comprises 14 residues. The CDR3 loop reads CASSLFRGGSEQFF. The CDR3 coding sequence is TGTGCCAGCAGCTTATTCAGGGGCGGGAGTGAGCAGTTCTTC.

The CDR3 loop is CASSEDSGRSPLHF. CDR3 DNA sequence: TGTGCCAGCAGTGAAGATTCAGGGCGGTCACCCCTCCACTTT. V and J are TRBV6-2 or TRBV6-3 and TRBJ1-6, with a tentative D call TRBD1 (5 bases). The CDR3 consists of 14 residues. Trimming stripped 5 bases from V and 10 bases from J, with 15 bases between. Germline CDR1 reads MNHEY; CDR2 reads SVGEGT.

The rearrangement joins TRBV7-6 to TRBJ2-2; 8 positions match TRBD2. The CDR3 is made up of 15 amino acids. Germline CDR1 is SGHVS and CDR2 is FNYEAQ. Trimming cost V 5 bases and J 2 bases; bases outside gene matches: 4. CDR3 in amino acids: CASSKAGANTGELFF. The CDR3 region has the DNA TGTGCCAGCAGCAAAGCGGGGGCCAACACCGGGGAGCTGTTTTTT.

In this sample, this clonotype turned up a few times. The CDR3 DNA reads as TGTGCCAGCAGCTTAGCATCGGGGACTCGGGGTGAAGCTTTCTTT. It codes for CASSLASGTRGEAFF. This chain joins TRBV7-9 and TRBJ1-1; D may be TRBD1 (5 bases). This CDR3 comprises 15 residues. V gave up 0 bases and J gave up 7 bases, with 15 bases separating them. Germline CDR1 and CDR2: SEHNR and FQNEAQ (reference sequence).

For this clonotype: Since a much larger clone is just one base distant, this may be a read error. This chain links TRBV5-1 with TRBJ2-7; 11 bases are shared with TRBD2. CDR3 size: 17 residues. From germline, CDR1 is SGHRS and CDR2 YFSETQ. J gave up 3 bases and V 3 bases, and 11 bases lay outside the gene matches. Here the CDR3 reads CASSSQSGTSGGYEQYF. In nucleotides, the CDR3 is TGCGCCAGCAGCTCGCAATCCGGGACTAGCGGTGGCTACGAGCAGTACTTC.

The sample holds many counts of this clonotype. V gene TRBV11-2 combines with J gene TRBJ2-2, with 10 bases aligning to TRBD1. This CDR3 spans 15 amino acids. The V gene's germline CDR1 is SGHAT and CDR2 FQNNGV. V dropped 4 bases and J dropped 6; count of bases not matched to a gene: 5. CDR3 coding DNA: TGTGCCAGCAGCTGGGACAGGGGCGTTTCCGGGGAGCTGTTTTTT. Encoded protein: CASSWDRGVSGELFF.

The CDR3 region is CASVSGGSTGELFF. DNA of the CDR3: TGTGCCAGCGTCTCAGGGGGCAGCACCGGGGAGCTGTTTTTT. The chain has TRBV12-3 or TRBV12-4 and TRBJ2-2, with 8 positions matching TRBD1. The junction had 6 bases not matched to a gene; V was cut back by 8 bases and J by 4 bases. This CDR3 is built from 14 residues.

The table lists this clonotype with many counts. V usage is TRBV3-1 and J usage is TRBJ1-6, with D perhaps matching TRBD1 (5 bases). The V end was cut by 4 bases, the J end by 9 bases, with 10 bases between. Germline CDR1 reads LGHDT; CDR2 reads YNNKEL (reference sequence). This CDR3 is built from 13 residues. The CDR3: CASSPDSVSPLHF. CDR3 sequence (DNA): TGTGCCAGCAGCCCAGACAGTGTTTCACCCCTCCACTTT.

The chain carries TRBV11-2 and TRBJ2-2; 10 bases match TRBD1. The CDR3 extends over 15 amino acids. Germline loops: CDR1 SGHAT, CDR2 FQNNGV. With V trimmed by 5 bases and J by 5 bases, 5 bases remained unmatched. CDR3 sequence reads: CASSEGQGTTGELFF. Here the CDR3 DNA reads TGTGCCAGCAGCGAGGGACAGGGGACGACCGGGGAGCTGTTTTTT.

This clonotype was recorded many times. The chain carries TRBV6-2 or TRBV6-3 and TRBJ1-4; 9 nucleotides line up with TRBD1. The CDR3 contains 15 residues. V lost 2 bases, J lost 7 bases, and 5 bases stayed unmatched. Germline V gene data show CDR1 as MNHEY and CDR2 as SVGEGT. DNA of the CDR3: TGTGCCAGCAGTTACCGCCGACAGGGGGGTGAAAAACTGTTTTTT. Translating it yields CASSYRRQGGEKLFF.

This clonotype was seen only a few times. The chain joins TRBV11-3 to TRBJ2-5; 10 nucleotides line up with TRBD2. This CDR3 is 17 amino acids long. The germline CDR1 and CDR2 sequences are SGHNT and YENEEA. After removal of 3 bases from V and 5 bases from J, the junction contained 12 bases not matched to a gene. The CDR3 spells CASSLRRAGGLTETQYF. As DNA, the CDR3 is TGTGCCAGCAGCTTGAGACGAGCGGGAGGGCTCACGGAGACCCAGTACTTC.

J is TRBJ2-2 and V is TRBV28, with 8 nucleotides matching TRBD1. V gave up 7 bases and J gave up 4 bases; unmatched junction bases: 11. CDR3 length: 16 amino acids. Germline V lookup: CDR1 MDHEN, CDR2 SYDVKM. In nucleotides, the CDR3 is TGTGCCAGCACCAGAGATCCGGGACAGGCCACCGGGGAGCTGTTTTTT. Translating it yields CASTRDPGQATGELFF.

This clonotype was counted only a few times. The chain is built from TRBV30 and TRBJ1-5, with D perhaps TRBD1 (5 bases). The CDR3 is 16 residues long. Looked up from germline, CDR1 is GTSNPN and CDR2 is SVGIG (reference sequence). V shed 2 bases and J shed 1 base, with 15 bases lying between them. DNA of the CDR3: TGTGCCTGGAGTCCCCAGGGATTAGGGAGCAATCAGCCCCAGCATTTT. This encodes CAWSPQGLGSNQPQHF.

This clonotype has more than one count but fewer than ten. V usage is TRBV10-3 and J usage is TRBJ1-1; no definite D call. The V gene lost 0 bases and the J gene lost 1 base, with 12 bases spanning the gap. Germline CDR1 ENHRY, CDR2 SYGVKD. The CDR3 is made up of 16 amino acids. The CDR3 sequence is CAISESIGDGNTEAFF. DNA for the CDR3: TGTGCCATCAGTGAGTCGATTGGGGATGGGAACACTGAAGCTTTCTTT.

This clonotype has more than one count but fewer than ten. The genes are TRBV9 and TRBJ1-1; tentatively, D is TRBD1 (5 bases). The V end lost 2 bases, the J end lost 5 bases, and 19 bases lay between the germline ends. The CDR3 loop spans 16 amino acids. CDR1 SGDLS and CDR2 YYNGEE come from the germline V gene. This CDR3 reads CASSVAPMGLVTEAFF. CDR3 bases: TGTGCCAGCAGCGTGGCCCCTATGGGGCTGGTAACTGAAGCTTTCTTT.

This clonotype was counted many times. In DNA form, the CDR3 reads TGTGCCAGCAGCGTACCAAGCAACACTGAAGCTTTCTTT. Its protein is CASSVPSNTEAFF. The rearrangement uses TRBV13 and TRBJ1-1, with no clear D. The CDR3 totals 13 residues. V shed 5 bases and J shed 2 bases, with 9 bases lying between them. Looked up from germline, CDR1 is PRHDT and CDR2 is FYEKMQ (reference sequence).

V gene TRBV19 combines with J gene TRBJ2-5; TRBD2 agrees at 15 bases. CDR1 is LNHDA, CDR2 SQIVND, per germline (reference sequence). This CDR3 is built from 15 residues. V shed 3 bases and J 5 bases; nucleotides not matched to a gene: 1. The CDR3 spells CASSIGLAGGETQYF. The CDR3 DNA reads TGTGCCAGTAGTATCGGACTAGCGGGAGGGGAGACCCAGTACTTC.

In the case of this clonotype: A much bigger clone sits one base away, suggesting this may be a read error. The genes are TRBV5-1 and TRBJ2-6; D gene uncertain. CDR1 and CDR2 from the germline V gene are SGHRS and YFSETQ. Trimming shortened V by 5 bases and J by 2 bases, and 14 bases separated the two germline ends. The CDR3 loop spans 16 amino acids. In DNA, the CDR3 is TGCGCCAGCAGAGCATCATTGTCCCCTGGGGCCAACGTCCTGACTTTC. This translates into CASRASLSPGANVLTF.

V usage is TRBV10-3 and J usage is TRBJ1-2; 10 bases are a match to TRBD1. CDR1 ENHRY and CDR2 SYGVKD come from the germline V gene. The V and J ends lost 6 bases and 7 bases, in that order; junction bases with no gene match: 8. CDR3 length: 14 amino acids. In DNA, the CDR3 is TGTGCCATCAGCCGTGGACAGGGGGAAGGTGGCTACACCTTC. This codes for CAISRGQGEGGYTF.

This clonotype was seen ten or more times. The DNA for the CDR3 is TGTGCCAGCAGTTACTTCTGGACAGGGAGATATGGCTACACCTTC. This sequence encodes CASSYFWTGRYGYTF. The gene calls are TRBV6-2 or TRBV6-3 and TRBJ1-2; 8 nucleotides line up with TRBD1. Trimming at V came to 1 base and at J to 5 bases, leaving 6 bases not matched to a gene. The CDR3 contains 15 residues. The germline V gene encodes CDR1 MNHEY and CDR2 SVGEGT.

This chain joins TRBV7-2 and TRBJ2-3; 11 bases are a match to TRBD2. Germline V gene sequence: CDR1 SGHTA, CDR2 FQGNSA. The CDR3 runs 15 residues. J lost 1 base, V lost 5 bases, and 2 bases had no gene match. CDR3 nucleotides: TGTGCCAGCAGCCAGGGACTAGCGGGCACAGATACGCAGTATTTT. Protein sequence: CASSQGLAGTDTQYF.

Many counts were recorded for this clonotype. The chain has TRBV7-3 and TRBJ2-7, with TRBD1 matching 9 bases. Germline V CDR1 and CDR2: SGHTA, FQGTGA. The V gene end was trimmed by 6 bases and the J gene end by 5 bases; junction bases not matched to a gene: 11. The CDR3 covers 15 residues. Written as DNA, the CDR3 is TGTGCCAGCAGTTCAGGAGGGACAGGGCGGCACGAGCAGTACTTC. Protein: CASSSGGTGRHEQYF.

This clonotype came up many times. CDR3 protein: CASSRFLTDAKNIQYF. CDR3 nucleotide sequence: TGTGCCAGCAGCCGATTTCTGACTGACGCCAAAAACATTCAGTACTTC. The chain couples TRBV11-2 to TRBJ2-4; no clear D gene. This CDR3 region has 16 residues. The V end lost 5 bases, the J end lost 1 base, and 15 bases lay between the germline ends. Germline V CDR1 and CDR2: SGHAT, FQNNGV.

This clonotype was seen repeatedly, ten times or more. The chain recombines TRBV6-1 with TRBJ2-5; TRBD2 matches at 8 bases. V shed 5 bases and J 5 bases; nucleotides not matched to a gene: 4. Looked up from germline, CDR1 is MNHNS and CDR2 is SASEGT. The length of the CDR3 is 13 residues. The CDR3 DNA reads TGTGCCAGCAGTCCGGGGGGGCGGGAGACCCAGTACTTC. Translating gives CASSPGGRETQYF.

This clonotype was seen only a few times. The chain recombines TRBV12-3 or TRBV12-4 with TRBJ2-7; the match to TRBD2 covers 11 bases. Trimming at V came to 6 bases and at J to 3 bases, leaving 7 bases not matched to a gene. The CDR3 contains 15 residues. DNA of the CDR3: TGTGCCAGCAGCCAACTAGGACTAGCGGGCTACGAGCAGTACTTC. Its translation: CASSQLGLAGYEQYF.

Only a few counts were recorded for this clonotype. The chain couples TRBV4-2 to TRBJ1-2, with D perhaps matching TRBD1 (5 bases). The germline CDR1 and CDR2 sequences are LGHNA and YNFKEQ. The length of the CDR3 is 15 residues. V lost 2 bases, J lost 2 bases, and 12 bases lay in between. Here the CDR3 DNA reads TGTGCCAGCAGCCAACAGGGTACCCTCAACTATGGCTACACCTTC. Its protein product is CASSQQGTLNYGYTF.

There are a few counts of this clonotype. V usage is TRBV6-2 or TRBV6-3 and J usage is TRBJ2-7, with 10 bases matching TRBD2. Looked up from germline, CDR1 is MNHEY and CDR2 is SVGEGT. The CDR3 is 19 amino acids. J gave up 0 bases and V 0 bases, and 11 bases lay outside the gene matches. CDR3 in amino acids: CASSYSRSGRAPSSYEQYF. The CDR3 DNA is TGTGCCAGCAGTTACTCGAGGAGCGGGAGGGCCCCAAGCTCCTACGAGCAGTACTTC.

The CDR3 protein is CASSRDRTGANVLTF. The CDR3 DNA reads TGTGCCAGCAGCAGAGACAGGACTGGGGCCAACGTCCTGACTTTC. The chain combines TRBV11-2 with TRBJ2-6; tentative D call: TRBD1 (6 bases). V was cut by 5 bases and J by 2 bases, with 10 bases left in between. The CDR3 consists of 15 residues. From germline, CDR1 is SGHAT and CDR2 FQNNGV. The whole variable domain, filled in from reference TRBV11-2 and TRBJ2-6, reads EAGVAQSPRYKIIEKRQSVAFWCNPISGHATLYWYQQILGQGPKLLIQFQNNGVVDDSQLPKDRFSAERLKGVDSTLKIQPAKLEDSAVYLCASSRDRTGANVLTFGAGSRLTVL.

This clonotype has at least ten counts. The chain couples TRBV28 to TRBJ1-6; TRBD1 aligns across 7 bases. Germline lookup yields CDR1 MDHEN and CDR2 SYDVKM. With 6 bases clipped from V and 6 bases from J, the junction kept 5 bases outside the gene matches. This CDR3 has 14 amino acids. The CDR3 DNA follows: TGTGCCAGCAGGTGGACAGGTGTTAATTCACCCCTCCACTTT. As protein: CASRWTGVNSPLHF. Supplemented by reference TRBV28 and TRBJ1-6, the full variable domain reads DVKVTQSSRYLVKRTGEKVFLECVQDMDHENMFWYRQDPGLGLRLIYFSYDVKMKEKGDIPEGYSVSREKKERFSLILESASTNQTSMYLCASRWTGVNSPLHFGNGTRLTVT.